Included here is one T cell receptor (beta chain) sequence, with context. The antigen is unknown. These data are taken from a study of B cell selection in AIRE deficiency. The regulatory T cell sort gate was CD4+CD25hiCD127low/negative. Whole-study findings and limits: Approximately 29% of healthy-shared Treg sequences were found among patient Tconv cells. Shorter CDR3s marked shared Treg sequences, biased toward few non-templated insertions. In TCRBV usage, CDR3 length and diversity, patient Tconv and Treg cells matched healthy donors.

Per the study methods: Treg pools: 55,000 to 60,000 distinct patient, under 100,000 donor TCRbeta sequences. Sequencing was performed with immunoSEQ multiplex PCR; in TCRdb, only in-frame clones are kept and a portion is missing. From that table come the V and J calls and clone size; the DNA was used to work out D and trimming. In the table there are roughly 26,000 clones, roughly 90% of which are singletons. V was pared by 5 bases and J by 4 bases, with 5 bases of the junction left unmatched. The CDR3 runs to 14 residues. Germline assignment: CDR1 MNHEY and CDR2 SMNVEV (reference sequence). The chain combines TRBV27 with TRBJ2-5; TRBD2 aligns across 9 bases. The sequenced sample was CD4+CD25+ Tregs sorted from PBMCs. The clonotype originates from a human donor in good health. The CDR3 region is CASSPTSGLETQYF. The CDR3 nucleotides are TGTGCCAGCAGTCCGACTAGCGGACTAGAGACCCAGTACTTC.